The present T cell receptor (beta chain) was sequenced within a study of blood T cell repertoires in COVID-19. The repertoire was sequenced with immunoSEQ multiplex PCR; TCRdb's copy has only in-frame clones and lacks some. This sample carries around 200,000 clones, around 80% of them seen once, and the ten largest clones take about an eighth. The receptor was derived from a woman between 45 and 65 years old with acute or convalescent COVID-19. The sample taken for sequencing was peripheral blood.

CDR3 sequence: CASSLPTASNEQFF. CDR3 coding DNA: TGCGCCAGCAGCTTACCGACTGCAAGCAATGAGCAGTTCTTC. V is TRBV5-1 and J is TRBJ2-1, with D unclear. Germline V gene sequence: CDR1 SGHRS, CDR2 YFSETQ. The CDR3 covers 14 residues. Trimming pared 2 bases from V and 6 bases from J, leaving 12 bases between.